This T cell receptor (beta chain) is from a study of early stage breast cancer tumors. Study information: Samples were sequenced at 7.5 to 10-fold average coverage.

Libraries were prepared by immunoSEQ multiplex PCR; TCRdb keeps only in-frame clonotypes and omits some of them. Of 60,000 to 80,000 clones in the sample, 70% to 85% were seen once. The CDR3 consists of 16 residues. The germline CDR1 and CDR2 sequences are ENHRY and SYGVKD. Trimming removed 4 bases at V and 1 base at J, with 16 bases between. The clonotype comes from a person in their sixties with breast cancer. The chain combines TRBV10-3 with TRBJ2-5; a weak D match, TRBD2 (6 bases). The source material was blood. Here the CDR3 reads CAISGGASKGQETQYF. The CDR3 DNA reads TGTGCCATCAGTGGCGGGGCGTCTAAAGGCCAAGAGACCCAGTACTTC.